This entry lists 23 T cell receptor beta chains sequenced from one sample in a study of monozygotic twins with inflammatory bowel disease. TCRdb reprocessed the 5' RACE reads; each CDR3 protein has one entry and no DNA is given. In total, the table holds 300,000 to 400,000 distinct CDR3 sequences. Material: blood. These receptors came from a human donor with ulcerative colitis or Crohn's disease, or a healthy co-twin of an affected twin (not recorded which).

The chain carries TRBV12-5 and TRBJ2-1; TCRdb lists TRBD1, though no DNA is available to test this call. The CDR3 sequence is 15 residues long. The germline V gene has CDR1 LGHNT and CDR2 FRNRAP. CDR3 sequence: CASGQGGTALDEQFF.

The chain links TRBV6-1 to TRBJ2-3; the D call from TCRdb, TRBD1, cannot be confirmed without DNA. The germline CDR1 and CDR2 sequences are MNHNS and SASEGT. The CDR3 is made up of 15 amino acids. The CDR3 reads CASSNPGTWADTQYF.

J is TRBJ2-1 and V is TRBV15; the D call of TRBD1 rests on TCRdb alone, since no DNA is present to check it. Germline V gene lookup returns CDR1 LNHNV and CDR2 YYDKDF (reference sequence). CDR3 length: 15 residues. The CDR3 loop is CATSRDQSGVDEQFF.

The chain couples TRBV6-5 to TRBJ2-5; the TRBD1 assignment by TCRdb is unverifiable without DNA. This CDR3 has 16 amino acids. Germline assignment: CDR1 MNHEY and CDR2 SVGAGI. The CDR3 spells CASSYSAEGKVGTQYF.

CDR3 amino acids: CASRQGLWQPQHF. The chain joins TRBV12-3 or TRBV12-4 to TRBJ1-5. The CDR3 spans 13 residues.

The CDR3 protein is CASSLSSPGGPYNEQFF. This chain uses TRBV27 with TRBJ2-1. The CDR3 length is 17 residues. CDR1 and CDR2 (germline): MNHEY, SMNVEV (reference sequence).

The chain combines TRBV18 with TRBJ2-5; lacking DNA, the TRBD2 call made by TCRdb goes unchecked. The CDR3 is 14 amino acids. CDR1 is KGHSH, CDR2 LQKENI, per germline. CDR3 sequence: CASSRGRAGETQYF.

This chain uses TRBV9 with TRBJ2-3; TCRdb indicates TRBD1, and absent DNA this call remains unverified. Germline lookup yields CDR1 SGDLS and CDR2 YYNGEE. There are 16 residues in the CDR3. The CDR3 sequence: CASSPPGAWVTDTQYF. The full variable domain, its missing parts supplied by reference TRBV9 and TRBJ2-3, is DSGVTQTPKHLITATGQRVTLRCSPRSGDLSVYWYQQSLDQGLQFLIQYYNGEERAKGNILERFSAQQFPDLHSELNLSSLELGDSALYFCASSPPGAWVTDTQYFGPGTRLTVL.

The chain uses TRBV7-8 and TRBJ2-1; TCRdb indicates TRBD2, and absent DNA this call remains unverified. CDR3 length equals 17 residues. The germline V gene has CDR1 SGHVS and CDR2 FQNEAQ. This CDR3 is CASSLVYRDYNYNEQFF. The entire variable domain, with the rest obtained from reference TRBV7-8 and TRBJ2-1, is as follows: GAGVSQSPRYKVAKRGQDVALRCDPISGHVSLFWYQQALGQGPEFLTYFQNEAQLDKSGLPSDRFFAERPEGSVSTLKIQRTQQEDSAVYLCASSLVYRDYNYNEQFFGPGTRLTVL.

The V and J genes are TRBV5-1 and TRBJ2-1; no DNA is available, so the TRBD1 call from TCRdb remains unchecked. The CDR3 covers 17 residues. Germline V lookup: CDR1 SGHRS, CDR2 YFSETQ. The CDR3 here is CASSLFTISGGGDEQFF. The full variable domain, with the rest looked up from reference TRBV5-1 and TRBJ2-1, is KAGVTQTPRYLIKTRGQQVTLSCSPISGHRSVSWYQQTPGQGLQFLFEYFSETQRNKGNFPGRFSGRQFSNSRSEMNVSTLELGDSALYLCASSLFTISGGGDEQFFGPGTRLTVL.

The chain couples TRBV6-2 or TRBV6-3 to TRBJ1-5; TCRdb lists TRBD1, though no DNA is available to test this call. Germline CDR1 and CDR2: MNHEY and SVGEGT. The CDR3 is 20 amino acids. This chain's CDR3 is CASSYRSRDRVIVGNQPQHF.

This rearrangement joins TRBV5-6 to TRBJ1-5; TCRdb selects TRBD1, and the lack of DNA leaves this call unchecked. The CDR3 contains 15 residues. In germline, CDR1 is SGHDT, CDR2 YYEEEE. The CDR3 protein is CASSLFTGVNQPQHF.

The chain has TRBV9 and TRBJ2-1; TCRdb names TRBD1, which stays unverified in the absence of DNA. This CDR3 has 15 residues. From germline, CDR1 is SGDLS and CDR2 YYNGEE. The chain's CDR3 is CASSWLGTGGNEQFF.

This chain uses TRBV7-3 with TRBJ1-5. The CDR3 contains 13 residues. Germline V CDR1 and CDR2: SGHTA, FQGTGA. CDR3 in amino acids: CASSLTPNQPQHF. Combining the CDR3 with reference TRBV7-3 and TRBJ1-5 gives the whole variable domain GAGVSQTPSNKVTEKGKYVELRCDPISGHTALYWYRQSLGQGPEFLIYFQGTGAADDSGLPNDRFFAVRPEGSVSTLKIQRTERGDSAVYLCASSLTPNQPQHFGDGTRLSIL.

The rearrangement uses TRBV6-2 or TRBV6-3 and TRBJ2-7; the TCRdb D gene call, TRBD1, has no DNA to confirm it. The CDR3 totals 16 residues. Germline-derived CDR1 and CDR2 are MNHEY and SVGEGT. CDR3 sequence: CASSYVLDTGGHEQYF.

The rearrangement links TRBV7-3 to TRBJ2-7; as DNA is missing, the TRBD1 call by TCRdb cannot be tested. The CDR3 has 14 amino acids. The germline CDR1 and CDR2 sequences are SGHTA and FQGTGA. CDR3 amino acids: CASSLSGGLGEQYF.

The CDR3 reads CSARSENSNQPQHF. This rearrangement joins TRBV20-1 to TRBJ1-5. The CDR3 runs 14 residues. Germline values: CDR1 DFQATT, CDR2 SNEGSKA (reference sequence).

This rearrangement joins TRBV27 to TRBJ2-3; the D call of TRBD1 rests on TCRdb alone, since no DNA is present to check it. CDR3 length: 16 amino acids. Germline CDR1 is MNHEY and CDR2 is SMNVEV (reference sequence). The CDR3 loop reads CASSLSGQGSGDTQYF.

This rearrangement joins TRBV29-1 to TRBJ1-2; the D gene TCRdb calls, TRBD1, cannot be checked with no DNA. The CDR3 totals 13 residues. Germline V gives CDR1 SQVTM, CDR2 ANQGSEA. CDR3 residues: CSVSRTGVYGYTF.

The chain's CDR3 is CASSDRGLTEAFF. The rearrangement links TRBV19 to TRBJ1-1; TCRdb outputs TRBD1, but without DNA this stays unchecked. Germline V gene lookup returns CDR1 LNHDA and CDR2 SQIVND (reference sequence). The CDR3 has 13 amino acids.

The V gene is TRBV7-3, the J gene TRBJ1-1. CDR3 size: 13 residues. CDR1 is SGHTA and CDR2 is FQGTGA in the germline V gene. CDR3 loop: CASSLLTGTEAFF.

V and J are TRBV18 and TRBJ1-5; the TCRdb call, TRBD1, lacks DNA for checking. Germline assignment: CDR1 KGHSH and CDR2 LQKENI. The CDR3 has 16 residues. Here the CDR3 reads CASSPPNSGGNQPQHF.

This rearrangement joins TRBV12-3 or TRBV12-4 to TRBJ2-5; the D gene TCRdb calls, TRBD2, cannot be checked with no DNA. This CDR3 spans 14 amino acids. The CDR3 protein is CASSLGSGVETQYF.